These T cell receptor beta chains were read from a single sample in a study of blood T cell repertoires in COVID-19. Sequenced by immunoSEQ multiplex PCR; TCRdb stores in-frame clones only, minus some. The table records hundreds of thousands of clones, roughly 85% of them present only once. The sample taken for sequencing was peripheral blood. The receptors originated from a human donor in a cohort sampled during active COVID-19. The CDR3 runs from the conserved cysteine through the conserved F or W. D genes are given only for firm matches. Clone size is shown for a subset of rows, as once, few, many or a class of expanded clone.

TGTGCCTGCCAACGGAGTGAAAAACTGTTTTTT	CACQRSEKLFF	-	TRBV6-5	TRBJ1-4	-
TGTGCCAGCAGCCAGGTCCCTAGCAGCTCTGGAAACACCATATATTTT	CASSQVPSSSGNTIYF	-	TRBV7-9	TRBJ1-3	-
TGTGCCAGTAGTATTCAGATTAACTATGGCTACACCTTC	CASSIQINYGYTF	-	TRBV19	TRBJ1-2	-
TGTGCCAGCAGCCGGGGTAATTTGAACCAAGAGACCCAGTACTTC	CASSRGNLNQETQYF	-	TRBV7-9	TRBJ2-5	-
TGTGCCAGAAGCTCCACCGGGACAGGCTGCGCCGGCCCCCATGGCTACACCTTC	CARSSTGTGCAGPHGYTF	-	TRBV5-3	TRBJ1-2	TRBD1
TGTGCCAGCAGTTCTTCCGGGACAGGGGACCGAAAACTGTTTTTT	CASSSSGTGDRKLFF	-	TRBV6-5	TRBJ1-4	TRBD1
TGTGCCAGCAGCTTTTATGAGGGGAACACTGAAGCTTTCTTT	CASSFYEGNTEAFF	-	TRBV7-9	TRBJ1-1	-
TGTGCCAGCAGCTTAGCCCGTTTTCGGGGACAGGAGAAGCCAACCTCCTACGAGCAGTACTTC	CASSLARFRGQEKPTSYEQYF	-	TRBV7-8	TRBJ2-7	TRBD1
TGTGCCAGCAGTCCCTGGAGGGGTCTAGCCGGCGAGCAGTACTTC	CASSPWRGLAGEQYF	-	TRBV2	TRBJ2-7	-
TGTGCCAGCAGCAATTATCGGGGACAGGGGCTGCCTGGGGCCAACGTCCTGACTTTC	CASSNYRGQGLPGANVLTF	-	TRBV7-8	TRBJ2-6	TRBD1
TGTGCCAGCAGTTACTCGACGGGGGATACGCAGTATTTT	CASSYSTGDTQYF	-	TRBV6-5	TRBJ2-3	-
TGTGCCACCAGTGATCGGCGGGGGAGCTCCTACAATGAGCAGTTCTTC	CATSDRRGSSYNEQFF	once	TRBV24-1	TRBJ2-1	TRBD2